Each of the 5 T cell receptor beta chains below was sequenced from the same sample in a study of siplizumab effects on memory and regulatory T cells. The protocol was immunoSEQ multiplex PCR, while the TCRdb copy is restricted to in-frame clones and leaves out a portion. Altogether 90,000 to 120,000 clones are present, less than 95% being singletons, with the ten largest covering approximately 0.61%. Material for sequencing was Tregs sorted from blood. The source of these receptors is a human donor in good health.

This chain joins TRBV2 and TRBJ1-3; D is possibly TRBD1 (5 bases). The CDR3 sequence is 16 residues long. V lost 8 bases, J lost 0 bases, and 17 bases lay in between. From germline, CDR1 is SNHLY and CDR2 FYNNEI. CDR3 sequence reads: CASVSFSRDSGNTIYF. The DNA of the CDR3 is TGTGCCAGCGTGAGCTTTAGCAGGGACTCTGGAAACACCATATATTTT.

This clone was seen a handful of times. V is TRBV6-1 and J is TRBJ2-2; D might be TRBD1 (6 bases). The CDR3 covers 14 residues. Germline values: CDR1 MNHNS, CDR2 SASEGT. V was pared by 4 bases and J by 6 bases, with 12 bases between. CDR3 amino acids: CASSASGDPGELFF. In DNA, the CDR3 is TGTGCCAGCAGTGCTTCAGGGGACCCCGGGGAGCTGTTTTTT.

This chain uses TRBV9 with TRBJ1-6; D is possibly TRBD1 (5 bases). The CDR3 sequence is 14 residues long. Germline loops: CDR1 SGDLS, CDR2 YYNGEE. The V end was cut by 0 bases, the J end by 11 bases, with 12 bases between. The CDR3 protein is CASSVEQDGTPLHF. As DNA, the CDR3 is TGTGCCAGCAGCGTAGAACAGGATGGGACACCCCTCCACTTT.

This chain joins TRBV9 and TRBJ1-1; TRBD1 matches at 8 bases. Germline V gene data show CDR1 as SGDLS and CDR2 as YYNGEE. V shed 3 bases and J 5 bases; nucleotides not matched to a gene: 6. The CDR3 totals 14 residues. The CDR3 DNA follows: TGTGCCAGCAGCGCCGGACAGGGCTGGACTGAAGCTTTCTTT. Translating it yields CASSAGQGWTEAFF. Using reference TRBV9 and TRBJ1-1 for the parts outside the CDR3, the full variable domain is DSGVTQTPKHLITATGQRVTLRCSPRSGDLSVYWYQQSLDQGLQFLIQYYNGEERAKGNILERFSAQQFPDLHSELNLSSLELGDSALYFCASSAGQGWTEAFFGQGTRLTVV.

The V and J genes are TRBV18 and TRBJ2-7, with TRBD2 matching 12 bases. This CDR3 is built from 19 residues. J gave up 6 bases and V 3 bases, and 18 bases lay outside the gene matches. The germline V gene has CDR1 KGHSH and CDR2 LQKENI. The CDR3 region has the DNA TGTGCCAGCTCACCGGAGTTCAGACTAGCGGGAGAGGGAGGACGCGAGCAGTACTTC. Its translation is CASSPEFRLAGEGGREQYF.